A single sample is the source of the 9 T cell receptor beta chains below, sequenced in a study of vaccination effects on CD4 cells after COVID-19. Method: immunoSEQ multiplex PCR; TCRdb's copy keeps in-frame clones and lacks some. The sample yields 25,000 to 35,000 clones, 70% to 80% seen once. No cognate antigen is known for these TCRs. Following 10 days of culture, CD4+ T cells were isolated. Source: CD4+ T cells from PBMCs cultured without peptide, taken before COVID-19 vaccination. The receptors were sampled from a human donor who received a COVID-19 vaccine.

The chain's CDR3 is CASSLTPPGSSWYEQYF. DNA for the CDR3: TGTGCCAGCAGTTTAACCCCGCCGGGGTCAAGTTGGTACGAGCAGTACTTC. This chain links TRBV27 with TRBJ2-7; tentative D call: TRBD2 (5 bases). V was clipped by 2 bases and J by 4 bases, with 21 bases between them. The CDR3 contains 17 residues. The germline CDR1 and CDR2 sequences are MNHEY and SMNVEV (reference sequence).

The chain carries TRBV6-5 and TRBJ2-1; D is undetermined. V lost 0 bases and J lost 9, with 9 bases in between. Germline loops: CDR1 MNHEY, CDR2 SVGAGI. There are 13 residues in the CDR3. The CDR3 nucleotides read TGTGCCAGCAGTTACTCTCGCGTAGGTGAGCAGTTCTTC. It translates to CASSYSRVGEQFF.

The chain has TRBV23-1 and TRBJ2-6; TRBD1 aligns across 7 bases. TRBV23-1 is known as an ORF, though its function is uncertain. The junction had 14 bases not matched to a gene; V was cut back by 0 bases and J by 0 bases. This CDR3 contains 21 residues. The CDR3 loop reads CASSQSGEFGTVYSGANVLTF. The CDR3 coding sequence is TGCGCCAGCAGTCAATCGGGAGAGTTTGGGACAGTTTACTCTGGGGCCAACGTCCTGACTTTC.

The CDR3 sequence: CASKTRGANTEAFF. The CDR3 region has the DNA TGTGCCAGCAAAACCCGCGGCGCGAACACTGAAGCTTTCTTT. This rearrangement joins TRBV3-1 (or the pseudogene TRBV3-2) to TRBJ1-1; D ambiguous. Trimming took off 7 bases at V and 1 base at J, with 13 bases between the two ends. This CDR3 is 14 amino acids long. Germline lookup yields CDR1 LGHDT and CDR2 YNNKEL (reference sequence).

The chain combines TRBV6-5 with TRBJ2-3, with TRBD2 matching over 8 bases. Per germline, CDR1 MNHEY and CDR2 SVGAGI. J was trimmed by 9 bases and V by 6 bases; bases with no gene match: 5. The CDR3 spans 12 residues. CDR3 in amino acids: CASSGTSVTQYF. For the CDR3, the DNA is TGTGCCAGCAGCGGGACTAGTGTGACGCAGTATTTT.

This clone has just a few counts. J is TRBJ2-3 and V is TRBV15, with 8 nucleotides matching TRBD2. This CDR3 contains 15 residues. Unmatched junction bases numbered 8, after V lost 0 bases and J lost 9 bases. Germline CDR1 reads LNHNV; CDR2 reads YYDKDF (reference sequence). The CDR3 sequence: CATSREGGGPRTQYF. CDR3 nucleotides: TGTGCCACCAGCAGAGAGGGCGGGGGGCCCCGCACGCAGTATTTT.

This clone was seen just once. This sequence joins TRBV27 and TRBJ2-2; perhaps D is TRBD1 or TRBD2 (6 bases each). Trimming cost V 5 bases and J 4 bases, with 14 bases left between them. Per germline, CDR1 MNHEY and CDR2 SMNVEV (reference sequence). There are 15 residues in the CDR3. CDR3 residues: CASSLGGIATGELFF. CDR3 DNA sequence: TGTGCCAGCAGTCTGGGGGGCATTGCCACCGGGGAGCTGTTTTTT.

This chain joins TRBV3-1 (or the pseudogene TRBV3-2) and TRBJ2-3; tentative D call: TRBD2 (5 bases). The CDR3 totals 13 residues. CDR1 and CDR2 (germline): LGHDT, YNNKEL (reference sequence). The V end lost 3 bases, the J end lost 9 bases, and 13 bases lay between the germline ends. This chain's CDR3 is CASSHLDRGTQYF. CDR3 DNA sequence: TGTGCCAGCAGCCATCTGGACCGAGGGACGCAGTATTTT.

V is TRBV3-1 (or the pseudogene TRBV3-2) and J is TRBJ2-1; 8 nucleotides agree with TRBD2. There are 17 residues in the CDR3. Germline-derived CDR1 and CDR2 are LGHDT and YNNKEL (reference sequence). The V segment lost 3 bases and the J segment 2 bases; nucleotides outside the gene matches: 9. The CDR3, as DNA: TGTGCCAGCAGCCAGAGGCCCGGGGGGGTTGCCTACAATGAGCAGTTCTTC. Translated: CASSQRPGGVAYNEQFF.